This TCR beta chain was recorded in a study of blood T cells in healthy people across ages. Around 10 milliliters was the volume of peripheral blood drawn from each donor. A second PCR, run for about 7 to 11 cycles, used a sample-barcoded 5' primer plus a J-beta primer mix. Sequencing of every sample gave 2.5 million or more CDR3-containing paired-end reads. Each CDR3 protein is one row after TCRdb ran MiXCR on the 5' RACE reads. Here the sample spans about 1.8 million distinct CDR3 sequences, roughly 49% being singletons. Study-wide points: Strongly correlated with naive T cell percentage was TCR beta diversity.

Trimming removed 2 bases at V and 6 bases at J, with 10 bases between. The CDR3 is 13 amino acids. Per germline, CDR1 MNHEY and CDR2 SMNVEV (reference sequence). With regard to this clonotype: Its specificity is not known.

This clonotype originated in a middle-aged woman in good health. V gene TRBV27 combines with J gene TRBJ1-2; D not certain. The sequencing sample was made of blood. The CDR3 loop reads CASSLTSVHGYTF. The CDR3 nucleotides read TGTGCCAGCAGTTTAACCTCCGTTCATGGCTACACCTTC.